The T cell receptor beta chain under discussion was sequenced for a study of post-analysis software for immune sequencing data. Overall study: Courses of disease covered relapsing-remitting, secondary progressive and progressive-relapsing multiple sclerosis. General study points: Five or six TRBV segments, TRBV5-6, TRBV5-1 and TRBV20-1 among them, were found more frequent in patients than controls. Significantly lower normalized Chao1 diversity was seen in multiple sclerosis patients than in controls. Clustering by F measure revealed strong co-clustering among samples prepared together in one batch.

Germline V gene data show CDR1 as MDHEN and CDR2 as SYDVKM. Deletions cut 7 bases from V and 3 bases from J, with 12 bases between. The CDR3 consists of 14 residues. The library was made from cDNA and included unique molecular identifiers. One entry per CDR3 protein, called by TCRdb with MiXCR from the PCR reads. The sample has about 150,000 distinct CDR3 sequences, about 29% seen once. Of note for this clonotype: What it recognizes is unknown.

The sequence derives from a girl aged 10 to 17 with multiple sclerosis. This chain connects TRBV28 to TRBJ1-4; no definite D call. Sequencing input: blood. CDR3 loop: CASMGSLPNEKLFF. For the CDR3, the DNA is TGTGCCAGCATGGGGTCCCTTCCTAATGAAAAACTGTTTTTT.